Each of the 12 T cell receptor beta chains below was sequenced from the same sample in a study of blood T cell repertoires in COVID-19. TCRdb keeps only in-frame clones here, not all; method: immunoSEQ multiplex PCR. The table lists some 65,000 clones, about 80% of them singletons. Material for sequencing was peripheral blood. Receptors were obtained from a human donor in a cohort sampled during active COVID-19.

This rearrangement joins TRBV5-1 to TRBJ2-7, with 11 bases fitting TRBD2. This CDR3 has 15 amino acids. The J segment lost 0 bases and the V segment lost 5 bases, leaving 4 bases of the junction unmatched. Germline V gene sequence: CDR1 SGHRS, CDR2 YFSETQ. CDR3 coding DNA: TGCGCCAGCAGGGCCGGGACTAGCGGCTCCTACGAGCAGTACTTC. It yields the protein CASRAGTSGSYEQYF.

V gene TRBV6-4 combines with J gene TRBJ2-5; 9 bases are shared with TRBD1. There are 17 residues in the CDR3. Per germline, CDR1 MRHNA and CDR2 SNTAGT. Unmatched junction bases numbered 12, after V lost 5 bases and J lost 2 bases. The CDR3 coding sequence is TGTGCCAGCAGTCACGCTTGGGACAGGGAGATTCAAGAGACCCAGTACTTC. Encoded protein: CASSHAWDREIQETQYF.

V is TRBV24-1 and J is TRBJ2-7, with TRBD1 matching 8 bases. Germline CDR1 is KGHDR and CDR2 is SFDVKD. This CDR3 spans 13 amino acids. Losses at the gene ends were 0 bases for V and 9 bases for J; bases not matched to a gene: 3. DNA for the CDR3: TGTGCCACCAGTGATTTGCGGACAGGGAGGCAGTACTTC. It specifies CATSDLRTGRQYF.

The CDR3 sequence: CASSRGDYSQETQYF. Written as DNA, the CDR3 is TGTGCCAGCAGTAGAGGGGACTACTCCCAAGAGACCCAGTACTTC. The chain combines TRBV6-2 or TRBV6-3 with TRBJ2-5; 7 nucleotides match TRBD2. CDR3 size: 15 residues. Germline V gene lookup returns CDR1 MNHEY and CDR2 SVGEGT. V gave up 5 bases and J gave up 1 base; unmatched junction bases: 7.

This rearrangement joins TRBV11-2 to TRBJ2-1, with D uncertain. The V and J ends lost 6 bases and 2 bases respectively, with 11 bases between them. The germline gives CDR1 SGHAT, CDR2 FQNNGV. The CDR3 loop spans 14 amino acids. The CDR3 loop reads CASRNLSPYNEQFF. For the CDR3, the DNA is TGTGCCAGCAGGAACCTTAGCCCCTACAATGAGCAGTTCTTC.

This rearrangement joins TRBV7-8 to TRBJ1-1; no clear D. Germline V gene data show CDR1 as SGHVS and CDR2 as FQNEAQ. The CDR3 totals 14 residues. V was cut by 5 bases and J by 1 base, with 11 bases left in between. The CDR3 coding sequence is TGTGCCAGCAGCACTGTGGAGGGGAACACTGAAGCTTTCTTT. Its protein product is CASSTVEGNTEAFF.

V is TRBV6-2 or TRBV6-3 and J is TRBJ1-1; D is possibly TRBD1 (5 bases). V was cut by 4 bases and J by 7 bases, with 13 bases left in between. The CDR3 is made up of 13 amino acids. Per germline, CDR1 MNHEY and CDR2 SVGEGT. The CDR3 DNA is TGTGCCAGCAGTTGGACAAGGGGCCATGAAGCTTTCTTT. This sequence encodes CASSWTRGHEAFF.

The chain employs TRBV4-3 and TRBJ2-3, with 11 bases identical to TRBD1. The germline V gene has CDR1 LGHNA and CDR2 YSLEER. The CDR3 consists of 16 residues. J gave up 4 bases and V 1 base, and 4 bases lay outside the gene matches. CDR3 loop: CASSQGTGGGSDTQYF. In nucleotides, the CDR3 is TGCGCCAGCAGCCAAGGGACAGGGGGCGGGTCAGATACGCAGTATTTT.

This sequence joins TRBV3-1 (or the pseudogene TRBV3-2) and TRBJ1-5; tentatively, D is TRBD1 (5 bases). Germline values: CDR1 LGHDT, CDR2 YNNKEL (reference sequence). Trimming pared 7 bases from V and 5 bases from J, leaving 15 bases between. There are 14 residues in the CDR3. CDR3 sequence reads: CASTHDSFYQPQHF. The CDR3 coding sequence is TGTGCCAGCACCCATGACAGCTTTTATCAGCCCCAGCATTTT.

CDR3 in DNA: TGTGCCAGTACTGGACAGGCCAACACTGAAGCTTTCTTT. Translating gives CASTGQANTEAFF. This chain joins TRBV5-6 and TRBJ1-1, with 7 bases that match TRBD1. Losses at the gene ends were 8 bases for V and 2 bases for J; bases not matched to a gene: 6. This CDR3 comprises 13 residues. The V gene's germline CDR1 is SGHDT and CDR2 YYEEEE.

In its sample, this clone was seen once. The CDR3 bases are TGTGCCAGCAGCAGGACTCAAGGGCGGGGATTCGATGGCTACACCTTC. Protein product: CASSRTQGRGFDGYTF. The chain employs TRBV28 and TRBJ1-2; no clear D. The germline CDR1 and CDR2 sequences are MDHEN and SYDVKM. Between the trimmed V and J ends, which lost 6 bases and 6 bases, there was a span of 23 bases. The CDR3 has 16 amino acids.

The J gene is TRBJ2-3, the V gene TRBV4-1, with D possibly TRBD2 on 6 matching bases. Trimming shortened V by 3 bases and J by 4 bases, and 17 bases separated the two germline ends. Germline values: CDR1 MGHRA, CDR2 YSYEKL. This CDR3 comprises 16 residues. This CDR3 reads CASSQYGGISADTQYF. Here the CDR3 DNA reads TGCGCCAGCAGCCAGTACGGGGGTATCTCAGCAGATACGCAGTATTTT.